These 8 T cell receptor beta chains were sequenced from one sample in a study of early T cells in non-severe SARS-CoV-2 infection. TCRdb ran MiXCR on the 5' RACE reads and lists one entry per CDR3 protein. The repertoire includes 46,000 or so distinct CDR3 sequences, roughly 7.3% of them detected once, and approximately 8% sits in the top ten. Sequences were obtained from whole blood. The receptors shown here come from an adult who was a healthcare worker with PCR-confirmed SARS-CoV-2 infection or an uninfected control (not recorded which).

The V gene is TRBV12-3 or TRBV12-4, the J gene TRBJ2-7; TRBD1 might be the D (6 bases). The length of the CDR3 is 14 residues. V shed 5 bases and J shed 0 bases, with 11 bases lying between them. As DNA, the CDR3 is TGTGCCAGCAGTACTACAGGGTACTCCTACGAGCAGTACTTC. It translates to CASSTTGYSYEQYF.

This clonotype turned up a few times. For the CDR3, the DNA is TGTGCCAGCAGCACCCATCTAGCGGGGGAAAACATTCAGTACTTC. Translation gives CASSTHLAGENIQYF. This chain connects TRBV7-2 to TRBJ2-4, with 10 bases aligning to TRBD2. Trimming cost V 5 bases and J 5 bases; bases outside gene matches: 6. There are 15 residues in the CDR3. Germline assignment: CDR1 SGHTA and CDR2 FQGNSA.

The chain is built from TRBV6-5 and TRBJ1-4; TRBD1 is a possible D gene (5 bases). Trimming shortened V by 2 bases and J by 4 bases, and 8 bases separated the two germline ends. The CDR3 runs to 14 residues. Germline loops: CDR1 MNHEY, CDR2 SVGAGI. This chain's CDR3 is CASSYRGVNEKLFF. CDR3 DNA sequence: TGTGCCAGCAGTTACCGGGGGGTTAATGAAAAACTGTTTTTT.

This clonotype was found many times. This chain links TRBV11-1 with TRBJ2-3; D is ambiguous. The CDR3 consists of 14 residues. Trimming took 5 bases from V and 0 from J, leaving 9 bases between them. Germline V gene lookup returns CDR1 SGHAT and CDR2 FQDESV (reference sequence). The CDR3 here is CASSPIGSTDTQYF. The CDR3 coding sequence is TGTGCCAGCAGCCCCATCGGAAGCACAGATACGCAGTATTTT.

This clonotype was seen many times. The rearrangement links TRBV11-1 to TRBJ2-3, with D perhaps given as TRBD1 or TRBD2 (5 bases each). This CDR3 is built from 15 residues. Germline V lookup: CDR1 SGHAT, CDR2 FQDESV (reference sequence). V lost 5 bases to trimming and J lost 6 bases, with 18 bases between them. The DNA of the CDR3 is TGTGCCAGCAGCCCACGGAGAGGGGCCCCGGATACGCAGTATTTT. It codes for CASSPRRGAPDTQYF.

This clonotype was detected many times. V and J are TRBV19 and TRBJ2-3; 12 bases are a match to TRBD2. This CDR3 has 16 residues. Germline V CDR1 and CDR2: LNHDA, SQIVND (reference sequence). Germline trimming cut 5 bases from V and 1 base from J; bases unmatched to any gene: 4. The CDR3 nucleotides read TGTGCCAGTAGTTTTAGGACTAGCGGGGGCACAGATACGCAGTATTTT. Protein sequence: CASSFRTSGGTDTQYF.

This chain joins TRBV12-3 or TRBV12-4 and TRBJ1-1; a weak D match, TRBD1 (5 bases). V dropped 4 bases and J dropped 3 bases, with 12 bases sitting between them. The CDR3 has 14 residues. The CDR3 DNA reads as TGTGCCAGCAGTTCCGGGGTGGGGCACACTGAAGCTTTCTTT. Its protein is CASSSGVGHTEAFF.

This clonotype has ten or more counts. V and J are TRBV12-3 or TRBV12-4 and TRBJ1-6; D might be TRBD1 (5 bases). This CDR3 has 21 amino acids. Between the trimmed V and J ends, which lost 3 bases and 7 bases, there was a span of 31 bases. CDR3 nucleotide sequence: TGTGCCAGCAGTTTTAGTTTGGGTTTTTTCGACGGACAAACGCCCAATTCACCCCTCCACTTT. Amino acid sequence: CASSFSLGFFDGQTPNSPLHF.